The 26 T cell receptor beta chains below all came from one sample that was sequenced in a study of cytomegalovirus exposure and HLA in healthy donors. In the PCR, 60 Vbeta and 13 Jbeta primers were used. TCRdb keeps only in-frame clones here, not all; method: immunoSEQ multiplex PCR. This sample yields under 150,000 clones, of which 75% to 80% are seen a single time; roughly 0.9% belongs to the top ten. The source material was PBMCs. The receptors originated from a woman aged 60-70 years in good health and CMV-seronegative.

The rearrangement joins TRBV6-1 to TRBJ1-2, with 9 positions matching TRBD1. Germline values: CDR1 MNHNS, CDR2 SASEGT. This CDR3 comprises 15 residues. The ends lost 6 bases at V and 2 bases at J; junction bases unmatched: 7. The CDR3 loop reads CASSLGQGLNYGYTF. The CDR3 DNA reads as TGTGCCAGCAGCCTGGGACAGGGCCTCAACTATGGCTACACCTTC.

The J gene is TRBJ1-5, the V gene TRBV18; no definite D call. The CDR3 has 14 residues. CDR1 is KGHSH, CDR2 LQKENI, per germline. V lost 2 bases, J lost 0 bases, and 5 bases lay in between. DNA of the CDR3: TGTGCCAGCTCACCAGACTATAGCAATCAGCCCCAGCATTTT. It yields the protein CASSPDYSNQPQHF.

V and J are TRBV4-1 and TRBJ1-5; the D gene is possibly TRBD1 (5 bases). The CDR3 covers 18 residues. From germline, CDR1 is MGHRA and CDR2 YSYEKL. V lost 8 bases, J lost 0 bases, and 23 bases lay in between. The CDR3: CASPSSSIHRYSNQPQHF. CDR3 nucleotide sequence: TGCGCCAGCCCCTCTTCTTCTATCCACAGGTATAGCAATCAGCCCCAGCATTTT.

The table lists this clone with a few counts. CDR3 sequence (DNA): TGTGCCAGCAGCTCCGGAGGGCGGGAGGACCCAAGTGTAACCGGGGAGCTGTTTTTT. Translating it yields CASSSGGREDPSVTGELFF. The chain joins TRBV7-9 to TRBJ2-2; 8 bases map to TRBD2. Unmatched junction bases numbered 18, after V lost 4 bases and J lost 5 bases. Germline V gives CDR1 SEHNR, CDR2 FQNEAQ (reference sequence). The CDR3 is made up of 19 amino acids.

The chain carries TRBV2 and TRBJ2-7, with 12 bases aligning to TRBD2. The germline CDR1 and CDR2 sequences are SNHLY and FYNNEI. CDR3 size: 16 residues. Losses at the gene ends were 10 bases for V and 2 bases for J; bases not matched to a gene: 12. DNA for the CDR3: TGTGCCATCCAAGGACTAGCGGGACGTTTGGCCTACGAGCAGTACTTC. It encodes CAIQGLAGRLAYEQYF.

The chain couples TRBV6-1 to TRBJ2-1; TRBD1 matches at 10 bases. Trimming cost V 4 bases and J 6 bases; bases outside gene matches: 6. Looked up from germline, CDR1 is MNHNS and CDR2 is SASEGT. CDR3 length: 15 residues. The CDR3 spells CASSGTGGYFNEQFF. The CDR3 coding sequence is TGTGCCAGCAGTGGGACAGGGGGATACTTCAATGAGCAGTTCTTC.

The V and J genes are TRBV28 and TRBJ2-7; D uncertain. The germline V gene has CDR1 MDHEN and CDR2 SYDVKM. This CDR3 spans 15 amino acids. With 3 bases removed from V and 6 bases from J, the gap between germline ends came to 18 bases. CDR3 protein: CASSFDPTMSSEQYF. As DNA, the CDR3 is TGTGCCAGCAGTTTCGATCCCACCATGAGCTCCGAGCAGTACTTC.

The V call is TRBV5-1, the J call TRBJ2-7; 7 bases map to TRBD2. Trimming took 2 bases from V and 3 from J; bases not matched to a gene: 8. CDR3 size: 15 residues. Germline lookup yields CDR1 SGHRS and CDR2 YFSETQ. The CDR3 DNA reads TGCGCCAGCAGCTTACGGAGCGGGACGTACTACGAGCAGTACTTC. Translation gives CASSLRSGTYYEQYF.

This chain uses TRBV6-4 with TRBJ1-6; 8 bases line up with TRBD1. The CDR3 is made up of 15 amino acids. From germline, CDR1 is MRHNA and CDR2 SNTAGT. The trim removed 6 bases at V and 7 bases at J, leaving 8 bases unmatched. CDR3 protein: CASRKEGQANSPLHF. Here the CDR3 DNA reads TGTGCCAGCAGGAAAGAGGGACAGGCCAATTCACCCCTCCACTTT.

The rearrangement uses TRBV14 and TRBJ2-2; a possible D gene is TRBD2 (6 bases). Germline CDR1 reads SGHDN; CDR2 reads FVKESK. Deletions cut 0 bases from V and 13 bases from J, with 21 bases between. The length of the CDR3 is 16 residues. CDR3 in DNA: TGTGCCAGCAGCCAAGATCGCGGGACCCTTGTCTCGGGGCTGTTTTTT. As protein: CASSQDRGTLVSGLFF. Based on the CDR3 plus reference TRBV14 and TRBJ2-2, the full variable domain is EAGVTQFPSHSVIEKGQTVTLRCDPISGHDNLYWYRRVMGKEIKFLLHFVKESKQDESGMPNNRFLAERTGGTYSTLKVQPAELEDSGVYFCASSQDRGTLVSGLFFGEGSRLTVL.

To note about this clone: The sample carries other DNA sequences with the same CDR3. The chain joins TRBV7-3 to TRBJ2-3; D uncertain. Deletions cut 5 bases from V and 2 bases from J, with 11 bases between. The CDR3 contains 14 residues. Germline V gene data show CDR1 as SGHTA and CDR2 as FQGTGA. The CDR3 DNA sequence: TGTGCCAGCAGCCTTACGAGAGACACAGATACGCAGTATTTT. This translates into CASSLTRDTDTQYF.

The J gene is TRBJ2-5, the V gene TRBV4-1; possibly TRBD2 for D (6 bases). This CDR3 contains 13 residues. Germline CDR1 MGHRA, CDR2 YSYEKL. V lost 4 bases and J lost 2, with 8 bases in between. CDR3 coding DNA: TGCGCCAGCAGCCGGCTAGCGCAAGAGACCCAGTACTTC. This encodes CASSRLAQETQYF.

This clone was detected a few times. The genes are TRBV10-3 and TRBJ1-1; TRBD1 matches at 7 bases. CDR3 length equals 13 residues. The ends lost 9 bases at V and 0 bases at J; junction bases unmatched: 4. CDR1 is ENHRY and CDR2 is SYGVKD in the germline V gene. CDR3 nucleotide sequence: TGTGCCATGGGACAGTACATGAACACTGAAGCTTTCTTT. This sequence encodes CAMGQYMNTEAFF.

Written as DNA, the CDR3 is TGCAGCGTCGCAGGCCTTCAAGAGACCCAGTACTTC. It is translated as CSVAGLQETQYF. The V call is TRBV29-1, the J call TRBJ2-5; D is unclear. The germline CDR1 and CDR2 sequences are SQVTM and ANQGSEA. Trimming cost V 6 bases and J 2 bases, with 10 bases left between them. This CDR3 is 12 amino acids long.

The V and J genes are TRBV28 and TRBJ2-1, with 7 nucleotides matching TRBD1. The CDR3 contains 15 residues. Germline-derived CDR1 and CDR2 are MDHEN and SYDVKM. V lost 8 bases, J lost 5 bases, and 12 bases stayed unmatched. In DNA form, the CDR3 reads TGTGCCAGCTTTAACAGGGGTTCAGGTAACAATGAGCAGTTCTTC. Translated: CASFNRGSGNNEQFF.

V is TRBV27 and J is TRBJ2-7, with D maybe TRBD1 (6 bases). V was clipped by 4 bases and J by 3 bases, with 22 bases between them. This CDR3 spans 17 amino acids. Germline V gene lookup returns CDR1 MNHEY and CDR2 SMNVEV (reference sequence). The CDR3 reads CASSSRTWARGNYEQYF. DNA of the CDR3: TGTGCCAGCAGTTCCCGTACCTGGGCCAGGGGAAACTACGAGCAGTACTTC.

The chain carries TRBV27 and TRBJ1-1; no clear D. Germline V gives CDR1 MNHEY, CDR2 SMNVEV (reference sequence). V gave up 0 bases and J gave up 1 base, with 12 bases separating them. This CDR3 comprises 16 residues. CDR3: CASSLSMFPGNTEAFF. As DNA, the CDR3 is TGTGCCAGCAGTTTATCTATGTTCCCAGGGAACACTGAAGCTTTCTTT.

The chain recombines TRBV5-4 with TRBJ2-7; D possibly corresponds to TRBD2 (5 bases). V lost 4 bases, J lost 7 bases, and 12 bases lay in between. In germline, CDR1 is SGHNT, CDR2 YYREEE (reference sequence). The CDR3 loop spans 12 amino acids. The CDR3 DNA reads as TGTGCCAGCAGCCCCCTAACGGGGGAGCAGTACTTC. Its protein is CASSPLTGEQYF.

J is TRBJ2-5 and V is TRBV2; D perhaps matches TRBD2 (6 bases). CDR1 is SNHLY and CDR2 is FYNNEI in the germline V gene. This CDR3 is built from 13 residues. V lost 6 bases, J lost 5 bases, and 13 bases lay in between. The CDR3 DNA reads as TGTGCCAGCAGGAGGGACTCATCCGAGACCCAGTACTTC. It codes for CASRRDSSETQYF.

This sequence joins TRBV5-1 and TRBJ2-5; tentatively, D is TRBD1 (6 bases). The germline V and J ends were trimmed by 5 bases and 5 bases, with 19 bases remaining between them. In germline, CDR1 is SGHRS, CDR2 YFSETQ. The CDR3 spans 15 residues. This CDR3 reads CASRYHRAGLETQYF. The CDR3 nucleotides are TGCGCCAGCAGATACCACAGGGCTGGTTTGGAGACCCAGTACTTC.

This clone has more than one count but fewer than ten. J is TRBJ2-1 and V is TRBV7-9; TRBD2 might be the D (5 bases). The V end lost 5 bases, the J end lost 6 bases, and 23 bases lay between the germline ends. This CDR3 contains 17 residues. Looked up from germline, CDR1 is SEHNR and CDR2 is FQNEAQ (reference sequence). The CDR3 sequence is CASSRKIRGRWVNEQFF. CDR3 nucleotides: TGTGCCAGCAGCCGAAAGATACGGGGTCGATGGGTCAATGAGCAGTTCTTC.

The chain couples TRBV2 to TRBJ2-7; 7 nucleotides align to TRBD1. This CDR3 is built from 15 residues. V lost 4 bases, J lost 0 bases, and 6 bases stayed unmatched. From germline, CDR1 is SNHLY and CDR2 FYNNEI. The CDR3 here is CASSVRGGSSYEQYF. In DNA, the CDR3 is TGTGCCAGCAGTGTTCGAGGGGGCTCCTCCTACGAGCAGTACTTC. Full variable domain (rest looked up from reference TRBV2 and TRBJ2-7): EPEVTQTPSHQVTQMGQEVILRCVPISNHLYFYWYRQILGQKVEFLVSFYNNEISEKSEIFDDQFSVERPDGSNFTLKIRSTKLEDSAMYFCASSVRGGSSYEQYFGPGTRLTVT.

The J gene is TRBJ2-2, the V gene TRBV19; D gene uncertain. V was shortened by 2 bases and J by 7 bases, with 11 bases between the two germline ends. Germline CDR1 is LNHDA and CDR2 is SQIVND (reference sequence). This CDR3 spans 14 amino acids. The CDR3 nucleotides read TGTGCCAGTAGTATATTACCGAGGAGCGGGGAGCTGTTTTTT. Translating gives CASSILPRSGELFF.

V usage is TRBV4-1 and J usage is TRBJ1-5; D is unresolved. The CDR3 contains 14 residues. V lost 4 bases and J lost 3, with 10 bases in between. In germline, CDR1 is MGHRA, CDR2 YSYEKL. The CDR3 here is CASSPDTNNQPQHF. DNA for the CDR3: TGCGCCAGCAGCCCCGACACAAACAATCAGCCCCAGCATTTT.

This clone was recorded only once. The V call is TRBV11-2, the J call TRBJ2-7, with D tentatively TRBD2 (6 bases). The CDR3 is made up of 15 amino acids. Germline CDR1 is SGHAT and CDR2 is FQNNGV. V dropped 1 base and J dropped 1 base, with 11 bases sitting between them. CDR3 coding DNA: TGTGCCAGCAGCTTAGCCGCCGGGACTTCCTACGAGCAGTACTTC. Its translation is CASSLAAGTSYEQYF.

This rearrangement joins TRBV5-1 to TRBJ2-3; weak D call: TRBD1 (5 bases). This CDR3 region has 16 residues. Deletions cut 0 bases from V and 0 bases from J, with 11 bases between. Per the germline V gene, CDR1 is SGHRS and CDR2 is YFSETQ. The CDR3 DNA reads TGCGCCAGCAGCTTGGTAGTAGCAGGGAGCACAGATACGCAGTATTTT. Translation: CASSLVVAGSTDTQYF.